The 16 T cell receptor beta chains presented below share a single source sample, sequenced in a study of CD8 T cells in ankylosing spondylitis. The study, taken as a whole, reports: Ankylosing spondylitis blood appeared to carry a characteristic TCR beta motif of roughly eight highly homologous variants.

Their antigens remain unidentified. MiXCR was run by TCRdb on the 5' RACE reads, yielding one entry per CDR3 protein. The sample has over 400,000 distinct CDR3 sequences, 20% to 30% seen once; the top ten hold about 0.92%. Sequenced: blood, either unsorted or a sorted T cell fraction (not recorded which). The receptors originated from a male donor with ankylosing spondylitis.

This clonotype turned up a few times. The chain employs TRBV28 and TRBJ1-5; D call uncertain. The CDR3 runs 13 residues. V dropped 3 bases and J dropped 4 bases, with 7 bases sitting between them. The germline CDR1 and CDR2 sequences are MDHEN and SYDVKM. This CDR3 is CASSFPGNQPQHF. CDR3 DNA: TGTGCCAGCAGTTTCCCGGGTAATCAGCCCCAGCATTTT.

In its sample, this clonotype was seen many times. The V gene is TRBV7-6, the J gene TRBJ2-1, with 8 bases matching TRBD2. CDR3 length: 16 amino acids. Germline CDR1 is SGHVS and CDR2 is FNYEAQ. J was trimmed by 4 bases and V by 5 bases; bases with no gene match: 10. Here the CDR3 DNA reads TGTGCCAGCAGCCCGGGGGGGGCTAGCGGTTACAATGAGCAGTTCTTC. It specifies CASSPGGASGYNEQFF.

The chain is built from TRBV7-2 and TRBJ2-1; either TRBD1 or TRBD2 may supply D (6 bases each). Deletions cut 3 bases from V and 8 bases from J, with 14 bases between. The CDR3 is made up of 14 amino acids. Looked up from germline, CDR1 is SGHTA and CDR2 is FQGNSA. CDR3 sequence (DNA): TGTGCCAGCAGCTTTCAGACGGGGGCGGATGAGCAGTTCTTC. Amino acid sequence: CASSFQTGADEQFF.

This chain links TRBV5-1 with TRBJ2-2; 8 nucleotides agree with TRBD2. Germline V gene lookup returns CDR1 SGHRS and CDR2 YFSETQ. CDR3 length equals 16 residues. Unmatched junction bases numbered 10, after V lost 5 bases and J lost 4 bases. The CDR3 here is CASSTVTSGSTGELFF. CDR3 sequence (DNA): TGCGCCAGCAGTACTGTAACTAGCGGCTCCACCGGGGAGCTGTTTTTT.

This chain links TRBV20-1 with TRBJ1-2; D is perhaps TRBD1 (5 bases). V lost 5 bases and J lost 0, with 10 bases in between. This CDR3 contains 13 residues. Germline lookup yields CDR1 DFQATT and CDR2 SNEGSKA (reference sequence). This chain's CDR3 is CSASTDTNYGYTF. CDR3 sequence (DNA): TGCAGTGCTTCGACAGATACTAACTATGGCTACACCTTC.

In its sample, this clonotype was seen many times. This chain links TRBV12-3 or TRBV12-4 with TRBJ2-7; 9 bases are a match to TRBD1. The CDR3 is 13 residues long. The V and J ends lost 4 bases and 2 bases, in that order; junction bases with no gene match: 0. CDR3: CASSYRGPYEQYV. DNA of the CDR3: TGTGCCAGCAGTTACAGGGGGCCCTACGAGCAGTACGTC.

This chain joins TRBV20-1 and TRBJ2-7; 8 bases are a match to TRBD1. Germline V gives CDR1 DFQATT, CDR2 SNEGSKA (reference sequence). The CDR3 is 12 residues long. V trimming: 4 bases; J trimming: 6 bases; junction bases outside the gene matches: 5. The CDR3 DNA is TGCAGTGCTACACGACAGGGGCGCGAGCAGTACTTC. This sequence encodes CSATRQGREQYF.

The V gene is TRBV15, the J gene TRBJ2-6; weak D call: TRBD1 (5 bases). The CDR3 is 16 amino acids. Germline V gene data show CDR1 as LNHNV and CDR2 as YYDKDF (reference sequence). Between the trimmed V and J ends, which lost 1 base and 0 bases, there was a span of 7 bases. The chain's CDR3 is CATSRGTGSGANVLTF. CDR3 in DNA: TGTGCCACCAGCAGAGGAACAGGCTCTGGGGCCAACGTCCTGACTTTC. The variable domain in full, with the rest retrieved from reference TRBV15 and TRBJ2-6, is DAMVIQNPRYQVTQFGKPVTLSCSQTLNHNVMYWYQQKSSQAPKLLFHYYDKDFNNEADTPDNFQSRRPNTSFCFLDIRSPGLGDTAMYLCATSRGTGSGANVLTFGAGSRLTVL.

This chain connects TRBV3-1 to TRBJ1-2; 7 bases match TRBD1. Germline lookup yields CDR1 LGHDT and CDR2 YNNKEL (reference sequence). J gave up 7 bases and V 3 bases, and 5 bases lay outside the gene matches. The CDR3 is 13 amino acids. CDR3 coding DNA: TGTGCCAGCAGCCAGACAGGGAGTGGTGGCTACACCTTC. It codes for CASSQTGSGGYTF.

Turning to this clonotype: The junction departs from germline at one end; a sequencing error may be responsible. The chain links TRBV3-1 to TRBJ2-1; 8 bases map to TRBD2. The CDR3 is made up of 11 amino acids. The V gene's germline CDR1 is LGHDT and CDR2 YNNKEL (reference sequence). CDR3: CASSQGTSHIF. The CDR3, as DNA: TGTGCCAGCAGCCAAGGGACTAGCCACATATTC.

The chain uses TRBV5-1 and TRBJ2-1; a weak D match, TRBD1 (7 bases). Trimming left V 3 bases short and J 7 bases short, with 17 bases between. The CDR3 has 15 amino acids. The germline V gene has CDR1 SGHRS and CDR2 YFSETQ. The CDR3 protein is CASSSIQGGGNEQFF. The CDR3 bases are TGCGCCAGCAGCTCAATCCAGGGGGGAGGTAATGAGCAGTTCTTC.

The CDR3 here is CASSFDGQSNEKLFF. The CDR3 coding sequence is TGTGCCAGCAGCTTCGACGGACAGAGTAATGAAAAACTGTTTTTT. The rearrangement links TRBV5-5 to TRBJ1-4; weak D call: TRBD1 (6 bases). The ends were cut back, 2 bases at V and 4 bases at J, with 12 bases in the middle. CDR1 and CDR2 from the germline V gene are SGHKS and YYEKEE (reference sequence). This CDR3 is built from 15 residues.

In its sample, this clonotype was seen a few times. CDR3 nucleotides: TGCAGCGTTACACACCGTGGACAGGGAGCTTTCTTT. Its translation is CSVTHRGQGAFF. This sequence joins TRBV29-1 and TRBJ1-1; 8 nucleotides align to TRBD1. V dropped 5 bases and J dropped 10; count of bases not matched to a gene: 9. The CDR3 totals 12 residues. In germline, CDR1 is SQVTM, CDR2 ANQGSEA.

This clonotype was counted a few times. The chain recombines TRBV6-5 with TRBJ2-1; 8 positions match TRBD2. The germline V gene encodes CDR1 MNHEY and CDR2 SVGAGI. This CDR3 has 15 residues. V gave up 8 bases and J gave up 2 bases; unmatched junction bases: 8. The CDR3 region is CASVLAGRAYNEQFF. The DNA of the CDR3 is TGTGCCAGCGTTTTAGCGGGACGAGCCTACAATGAGCAGTTCTTC.

The chain joins TRBV24-1 to TRBJ2-1; 10 bases line up with TRBD2. There are 16 residues in the CDR3. Germline CDR1 KGHDR, CDR2 SFDVKD. After removal of 2 bases from V and 9 bases from J, the junction contained 9 bases not matched to a gene. In nucleotides, the CDR3 is TGTGCCACCAGTGATTCCGGGCTAGCGGGAGCGGTTGAGCAGTTCTTC. Residues: CATSDSGLAGAVEQFF.

In its sample, this clonotype was seen a few times. V usage is TRBV24-1 and J usage is TRBJ2-2; a possible D gene is TRBD2 (7 bases). The CDR3 extends over 13 amino acids. Trimming shortened V by 5 bases and J by 10 bases, and 13 bases separated the two germline ends. In germline, CDR1 is KGHDR, CDR2 SFDVKD. In DNA form, the CDR3 reads TGTGCCACCAGTGTCGGGGGGACACCGGAGCTGTTTTTT. As protein: CATSVGGTPELFF.